This passage covers 3 T cell receptor beta chains from one sample sequenced in a study of vaccination and CD4 T cells after COVID-19. The antigens for these receptors are not known. The Oncomine TCR Beta short-read assay generated sequence data from the DNA of cultured CD4+ T cells. TCRdb independently ran MiXCR on the PCR reads; one entry per CDR3 protein. Of around 26,000 distinct CDR3 sequences listed, about 40% are singletons. The time point here: late sampling 161 to 241 days after vaccination in a few convalescent patients. Treatment: roughly nine-day PBMC culture with coronavirus spike peptide pools or control peptides (ViraFEST assay). The sample was CD4+ T cells from blood, cultured in vitro, taken about 7 months after SARS-CoV-2 vaccination. The receptor set was obtained from a human donor who had recovered from COVID-19.

The chain uses TRBV20-1 and TRBJ2-5; a possible D gene is TRBD1 (6 bases). Germline lookup yields CDR1 DFQATT and CDR2 SNEGSKA (reference sequence). The CDR3 has 12 amino acids. The CDR3 DNA reads as TGCAGCGTTAACAGGGCGCAAGAGACCCAGTACTTC. The encoded protein is CSVNRAQETQYF.

The chain is built from TRBV7-8 and TRBJ2-7, with D possibly TRBD1 on 5 matching bases. This CDR3 comprises 12 residues. Germline CDR1 SGHVS, CDR2 FQNEAQ. Deletions cut 5 bases from V and 6 bases from J, with 11 bases between. CDR3 nucleotide sequence: TGTGCCAGCAGCGTACAGGCCGTCGAGCAGTACTTC. Translated, it gives CASSVQAVEQYF.

There are a few counts of this clonotype. This chain uses TRBV20-1 with TRBJ1-5; 7 bases align to TRBD1. V gave up 2 bases and J gave up 4 bases; unmatched junction bases: 5. The CDR3 loop spans 14 amino acids. Germline lookup yields CDR1 DFQATT and CDR2 SNEGSKA (reference sequence). For the CDR3, the DNA is TGCAGTGCTAGAACCGGGACAGAGAATCAGCCCCAGCATTTT. Translation: CSARTGTENQPQHF.